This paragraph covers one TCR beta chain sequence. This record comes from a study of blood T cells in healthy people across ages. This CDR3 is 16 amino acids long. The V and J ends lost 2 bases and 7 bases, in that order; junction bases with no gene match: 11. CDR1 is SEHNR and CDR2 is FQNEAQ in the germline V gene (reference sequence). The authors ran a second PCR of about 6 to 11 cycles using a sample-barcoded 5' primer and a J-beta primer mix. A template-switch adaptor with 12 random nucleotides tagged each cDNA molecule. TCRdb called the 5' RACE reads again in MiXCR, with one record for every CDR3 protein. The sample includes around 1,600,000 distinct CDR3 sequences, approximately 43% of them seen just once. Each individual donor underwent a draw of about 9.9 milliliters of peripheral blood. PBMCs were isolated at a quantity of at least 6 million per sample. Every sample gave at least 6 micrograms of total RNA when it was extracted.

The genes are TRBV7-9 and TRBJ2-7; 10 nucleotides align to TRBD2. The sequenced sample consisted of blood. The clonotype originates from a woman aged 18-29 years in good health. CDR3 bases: TGTGCCAGCAGCTTAATCCTAGCGGGGGCCTTCAATGAGCAGTACTTC. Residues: CASSLILAGAFNEQYF.